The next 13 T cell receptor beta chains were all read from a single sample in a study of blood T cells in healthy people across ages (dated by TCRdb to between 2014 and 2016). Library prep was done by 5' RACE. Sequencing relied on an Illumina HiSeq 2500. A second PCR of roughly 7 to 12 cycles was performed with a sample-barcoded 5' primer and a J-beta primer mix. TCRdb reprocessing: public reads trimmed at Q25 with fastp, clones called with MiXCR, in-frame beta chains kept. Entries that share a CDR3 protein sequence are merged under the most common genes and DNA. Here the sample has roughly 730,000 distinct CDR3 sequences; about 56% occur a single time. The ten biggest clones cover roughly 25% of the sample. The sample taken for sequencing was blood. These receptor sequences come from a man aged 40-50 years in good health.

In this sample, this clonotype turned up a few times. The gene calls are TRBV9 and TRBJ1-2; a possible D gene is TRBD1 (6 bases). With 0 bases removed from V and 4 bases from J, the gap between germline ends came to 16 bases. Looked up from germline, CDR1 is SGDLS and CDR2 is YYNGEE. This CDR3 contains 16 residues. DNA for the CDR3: TGTGCCAGCAGCGTAGACGGGGGCGAGGGGCTCTATGGCTACACCTTC. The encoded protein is CASSVDGGEGLYGYTF.

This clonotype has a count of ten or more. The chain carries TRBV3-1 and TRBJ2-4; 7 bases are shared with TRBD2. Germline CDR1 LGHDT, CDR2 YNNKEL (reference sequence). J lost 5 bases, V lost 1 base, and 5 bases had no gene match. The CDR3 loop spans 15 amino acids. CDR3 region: CASSQGAGPQNIQYF. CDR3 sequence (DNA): TGTGCCAGCAGCCAAGGAGCGGGGCCCCAAAACATTCAGTACTTC.

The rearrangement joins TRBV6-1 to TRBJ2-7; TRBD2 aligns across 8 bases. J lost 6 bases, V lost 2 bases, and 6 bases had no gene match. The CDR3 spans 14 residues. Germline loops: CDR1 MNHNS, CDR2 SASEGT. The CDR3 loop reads CASSELWTSSEQYF. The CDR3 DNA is TGTGCCAGCAGTGAATTATGGACTAGCTCCGAGCAGTACTTC.

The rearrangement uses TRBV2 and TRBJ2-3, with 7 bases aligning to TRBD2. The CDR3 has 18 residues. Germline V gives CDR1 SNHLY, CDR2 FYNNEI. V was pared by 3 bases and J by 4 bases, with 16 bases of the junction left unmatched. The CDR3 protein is CASSDLLLSGAPADTQYF. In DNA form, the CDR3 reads TGTGCCAGCAGTGACCTTTTGCTAAGCGGGGCCCCAGCAGATACGCAGTATTTT.

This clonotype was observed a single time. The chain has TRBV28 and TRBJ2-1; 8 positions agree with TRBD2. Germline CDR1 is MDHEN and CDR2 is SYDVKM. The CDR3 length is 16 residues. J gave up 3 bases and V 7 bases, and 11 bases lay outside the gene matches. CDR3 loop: CASNQLAESNYNEQFF. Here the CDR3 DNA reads TGTGCCAGCAATCAACTAGCGGAGAGTAACTACAATGAGCAGTTCTTC. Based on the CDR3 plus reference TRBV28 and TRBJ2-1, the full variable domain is DVKVTQSSRYLVKRTGEKVFLECVQDMDHENMFWYRQDPGLGLRLIYFSYDVKMKEKGDIPEGYSVSREKKERFSLILESASTNQTSMYLCASNQLAESNYNEQFFGPGTRLTVL.

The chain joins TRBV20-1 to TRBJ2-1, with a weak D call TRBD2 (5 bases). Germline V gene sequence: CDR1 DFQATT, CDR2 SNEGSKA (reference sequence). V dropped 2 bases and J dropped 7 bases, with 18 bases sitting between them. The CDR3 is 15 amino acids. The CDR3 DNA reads TGCAGTGCTAGATCTTGGGGAGAAGTAGCGAATGAGCAGTTCTTC. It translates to CSARSWGEVANEQFF.

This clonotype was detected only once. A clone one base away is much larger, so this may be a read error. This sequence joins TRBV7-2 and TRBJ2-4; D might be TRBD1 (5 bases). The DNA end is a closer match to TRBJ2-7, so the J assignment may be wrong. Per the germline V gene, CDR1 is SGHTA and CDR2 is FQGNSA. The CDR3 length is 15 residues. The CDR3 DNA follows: TGTGCCAGAAGCCCAACCCAGGGTCTTGGCGTCGAGCAGTACTTC. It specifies CARSPTQGLGVEQYF.

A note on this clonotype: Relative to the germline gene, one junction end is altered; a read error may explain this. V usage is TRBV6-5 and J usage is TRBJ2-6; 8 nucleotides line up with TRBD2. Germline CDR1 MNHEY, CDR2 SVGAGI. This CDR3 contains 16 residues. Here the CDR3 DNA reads TGCGCCAGCTCTAAGCGGGGGAGCACTGGGGCCAACGTCCTGACTTTC. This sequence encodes CASSKRGSTGANVLTF.

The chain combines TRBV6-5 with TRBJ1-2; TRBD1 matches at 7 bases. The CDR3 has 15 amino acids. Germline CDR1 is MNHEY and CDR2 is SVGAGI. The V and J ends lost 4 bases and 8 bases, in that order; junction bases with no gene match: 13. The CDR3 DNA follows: TGTGCCAGCAGTTCTGACAGGGCCTACCTCCACGGCTACACCTTC. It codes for CASSSDRAYLHGYTF.

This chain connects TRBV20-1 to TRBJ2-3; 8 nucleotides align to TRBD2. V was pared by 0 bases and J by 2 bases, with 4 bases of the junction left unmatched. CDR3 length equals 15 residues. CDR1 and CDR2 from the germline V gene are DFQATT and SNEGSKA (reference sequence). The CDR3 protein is CSARDGTRYTDTQYF. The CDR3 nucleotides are TGCAGTGCTAGAGATGGGACTAGATACACAGATACGCAGTATTTT.

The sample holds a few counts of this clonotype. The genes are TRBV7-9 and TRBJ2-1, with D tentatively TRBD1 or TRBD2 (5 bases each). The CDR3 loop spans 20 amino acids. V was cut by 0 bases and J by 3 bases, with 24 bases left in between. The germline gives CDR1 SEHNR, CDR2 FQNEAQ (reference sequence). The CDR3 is CASSLALRRVGGESYNEQFF. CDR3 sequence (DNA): TGTGCCAGCAGCTTAGCGCTTCGCCGGGTTGGGGGTGAGAGCTACAATGAGCAGTTCTTC.

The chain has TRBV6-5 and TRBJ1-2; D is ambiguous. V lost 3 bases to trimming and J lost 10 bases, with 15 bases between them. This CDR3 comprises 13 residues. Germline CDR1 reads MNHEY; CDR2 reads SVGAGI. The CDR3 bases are TGTGCCAGCAGTTATGACCCTCGGACTTTCTACACCTTC. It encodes CASSYDPRTFYTF.

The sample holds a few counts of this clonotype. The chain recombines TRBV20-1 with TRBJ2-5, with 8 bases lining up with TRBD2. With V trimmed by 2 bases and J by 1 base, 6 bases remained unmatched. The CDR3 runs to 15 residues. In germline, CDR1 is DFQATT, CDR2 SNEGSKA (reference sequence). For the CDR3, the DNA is TGCAGTGCTAGAATGGTAGCGGGGATCCAAGAGACCCAGTACTTC. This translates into CSARMVAGIQETQYF.